These 4 T cell receptor beta chains were all obtained from the same sample, sequenced in a study of blood T cell repertoires in COVID-19. Clones were read by immunoSEQ multiplex PCR, and TCRdb kept only the in-frame ones, dropping some. The sample has fewer than 250,000 clones; 80% to 90% are singletons. Specimen: peripheral blood. The receptor set was obtained from a woman in her 70s with acute or convalescent COVID-19.

This rearrangement joins TRBV2 to TRBJ1-1; D gene ambiguous. Trimming removed 4 bases from V and 3 bases from J, with 12 bases in between. The length of the CDR3 is 14 residues. CDR1 and CDR2 from the germline V gene are SNHLY and FYNNEI. Written as DNA, the CDR3 is TGTGCCAGCAGTGCCATTCCGAGGGACACTGAAGCTTTCTTT. Its protein product is CASSAIPRDTEAFF. Full variable domain (remainder filled in from reference TRBV2 and TRBJ1-1): EPEVTQTPSHQVTQMGQEVILRCVPISNHLYFYWYRQILGQKVEFLVSFYNNEISEKSEIFDDQFSVERPDGSNFTLKIRSTKLEDSAMYFCASSAIPRDTEAFFGQGTRLTVV.

In this sample, this clone turned up a few times. The chain couples TRBV28 to TRBJ2-3; 8 bases match TRBD1. The CDR3 extends over 15 amino acids. V lost 2 bases to trimming and J lost 2 bases; unmatched junction nucleotides: 3. Germline V gene data show CDR1 as MDHEN and CDR2 as SYDVKM. CDR3 nucleotides: TGTGCCAGCAGTTTACACAGGGGGTCCACAGATACGCAGTATTTT. Its translation is CASSLHRGSTDTQYF.

This chain uses TRBV11-2 with TRBJ2-3; 14 bases fit TRBD2. CDR1 is SGHAT, CDR2 FQNNGV, per germline. V trimming: 4 bases; J trimming: 2 bases; junction bases outside the gene matches: 5. This CDR3 comprises 17 residues. As DNA, the CDR3 is TGTGCCAGCAGCTCCGGGACTAGCGGGAGAATCACAGATACGCAGTATTTT. It yields the protein CASSSGTSGRITDTQYF.

The chain links TRBV4-2 to TRBJ2-1; D is ambiguous. Germline CDR1 LGHNA, CDR2 YNFKEQ. The ends were cut back, 0 bases at V and 9 bases at J, with 15 bases in the middle. CDR3 length equals 15 residues. CDR3 amino acids: CASSQDPRTESEQFF. For the CDR3, the DNA is TGTGCCAGCAGCCAAGATCCGAGAACGGAGAGTGAGCAGTTCTTC.